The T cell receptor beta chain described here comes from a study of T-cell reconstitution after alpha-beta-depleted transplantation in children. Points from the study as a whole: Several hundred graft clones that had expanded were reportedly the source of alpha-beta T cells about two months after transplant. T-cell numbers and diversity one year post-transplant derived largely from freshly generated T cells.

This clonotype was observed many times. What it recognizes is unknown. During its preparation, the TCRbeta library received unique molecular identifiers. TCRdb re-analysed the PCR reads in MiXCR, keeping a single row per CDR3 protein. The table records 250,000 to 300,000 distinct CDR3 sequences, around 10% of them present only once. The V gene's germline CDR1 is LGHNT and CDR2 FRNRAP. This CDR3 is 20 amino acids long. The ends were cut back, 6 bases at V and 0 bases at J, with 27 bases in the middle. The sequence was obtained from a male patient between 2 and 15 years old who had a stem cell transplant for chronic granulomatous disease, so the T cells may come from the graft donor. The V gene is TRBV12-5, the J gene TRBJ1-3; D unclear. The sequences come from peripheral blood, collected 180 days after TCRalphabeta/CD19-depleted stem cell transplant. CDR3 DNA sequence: TGTGCTAGTGGCCCCTCGACATCTACCCCGACATCTACCTCTGGAAACACCATATATTTT. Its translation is CASGPSTSTPTSTSGNTIYF.